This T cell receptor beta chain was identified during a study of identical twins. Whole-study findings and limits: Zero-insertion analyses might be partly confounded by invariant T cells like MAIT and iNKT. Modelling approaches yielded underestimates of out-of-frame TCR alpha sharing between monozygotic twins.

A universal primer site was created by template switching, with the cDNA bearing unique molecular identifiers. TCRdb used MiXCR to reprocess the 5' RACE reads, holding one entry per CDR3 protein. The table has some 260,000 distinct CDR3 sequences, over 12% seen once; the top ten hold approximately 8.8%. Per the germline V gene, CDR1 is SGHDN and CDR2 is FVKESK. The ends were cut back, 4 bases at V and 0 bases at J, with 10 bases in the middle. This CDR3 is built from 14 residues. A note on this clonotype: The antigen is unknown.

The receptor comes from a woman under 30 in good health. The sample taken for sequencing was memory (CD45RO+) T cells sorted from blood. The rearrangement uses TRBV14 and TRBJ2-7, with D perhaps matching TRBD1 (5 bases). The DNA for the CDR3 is TGTGCCAGCAGCCGCCGACAGAGCTCCTACGAGCAGTACTTC. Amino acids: CASSRRQSSYEQYF.